This T cell receptor beta chain is drawn from a study of blood T cell repertoires in COVID-19. Using immunoSEQ multiplex PCR, the repertoire was profiled, and TCRdb retains in-frame clones only, with some absent. Of about 100,000 clones in the sample, around 82% are singletons; the top ten hold about 5%. Germline V gene lookup returns CDR1 MGHDK and CDR2 SYGVNS. V was cut by 4 bases and J by 8 bases, with 8 bases left in between. The CDR3 loop spans 11 amino acids. V is TRBV25-1 and J is TRBJ1-2; a weak D match, TRBD1 (5 bases). The sequencing input was peripheral blood. The sequence was obtained from a man aged 55 to 70 with acute or convalescent COVID-19. CDR3 in DNA: TGTGCCAGCAGTGTAGGGGTCGGCTACACCTTC. Encoded protein: CASSVGVGYTF.